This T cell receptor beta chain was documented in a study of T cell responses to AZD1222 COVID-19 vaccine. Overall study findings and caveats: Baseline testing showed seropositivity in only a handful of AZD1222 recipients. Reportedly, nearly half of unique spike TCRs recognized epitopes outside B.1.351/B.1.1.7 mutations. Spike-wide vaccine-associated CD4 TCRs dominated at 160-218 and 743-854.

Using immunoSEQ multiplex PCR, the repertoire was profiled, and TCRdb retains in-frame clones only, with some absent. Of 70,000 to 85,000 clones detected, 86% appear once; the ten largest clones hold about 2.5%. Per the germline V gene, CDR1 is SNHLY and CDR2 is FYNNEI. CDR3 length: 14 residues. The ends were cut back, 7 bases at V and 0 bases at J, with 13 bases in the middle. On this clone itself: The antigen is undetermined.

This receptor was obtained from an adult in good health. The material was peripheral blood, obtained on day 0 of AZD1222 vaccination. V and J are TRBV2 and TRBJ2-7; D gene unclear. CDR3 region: CASILPTGSYEQYF. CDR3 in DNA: TGTGCCAGCATCTTACCGACGGGCTCCTACGAGCAGTACTTC.